One and the same sample provided the 9 T cell receptor beta chains below, sequenced in a study of PD-L1 blockade in urothelial cancer. The method was immunoSEQ multiplex PCR; TCRdb's version includes in-frame clones alone and lacks a portion of them. This repertoire shows some 79,000 clones, 82% found once; its top ten account for 8% to 10%. Source: PBMCs, taken around atezolizumab (anti-PD-L1) treatment. The source of these receptors is a man in his 70s with urothelial cancer.

The chain recombines TRBV7-9 with TRBJ1-5, with TRBD1 matching over 7 bases. The CDR3 contains 18 residues. The V gene's germline CDR1 is SEHNR and CDR2 FQNEAQ (reference sequence). V shed 3 bases and J 2 bases; nucleotides not matched to a gene: 13. CDR3 region: CASSFVRGSTSGNQPQHF. In nucleotides, the CDR3 is TGTGCCAGCAGCTTCGTCAGGGGGTCAACTAGTGGCAATCAGCCCCAGCATTTT. Drawing the rest from reference TRBV7-9 and TRBJ1-5, the complete variable domain is DTGVSQNPRHKITKRGQNVTFRCDPISEHNRLYWYRQTLGQGPEFLTYFQNEAQLEKSRLLSDRFSAERPKGSFSTLEIQRTEQGDSAMYLCASSFVRGSTSGNQPQHFGDGTRLSIL.

The chain combines TRBV5-8 with TRBJ1-5, with 11 bases aligning to TRBD1. Germline V gives CDR1 SGHTS, CDR2 YDEGEE. This CDR3 is built from 15 residues. The J segment lost 4 bases and the V segment lost 4 bases, leaving 4 bases of the junction unmatched. CDR3 nucleotides: TGTGCCAGCAGCCGGGACAGGGGGAGGAATCAGCCCCAGCATTTT. This gives the protein CASSRDRGRNQPQHF.

CDR3 in amino acids: CASSSEFDPGAPNNEQFF. As DNA, the CDR3 is TGTGCCAGCAGCTCCGAGTTTGATCCAGGGGCTCCCAACAATGAGCAGTTCTTC. The rearrangement joins TRBV7-9 to TRBJ2-1, with a weak D call TRBD1 (6 bases). From germline, CDR1 is SEHNR and CDR2 FQNEAQ (reference sequence). The V end lost 4 bases, the J end lost 5 bases, and 24 bases lay between the germline ends. This CDR3 is 18 amino acids long.

V and J are TRBV6-6 and TRBJ1-4; D call uncertain. CDR3 length: 12 amino acids. CDR1 is MNHNY and CDR2 is SVGAGI in the germline V gene (reference sequence). V lost 8 bases and J 9 bases, leaving 13 bases between the germline ends. The CDR3 coding sequence is TGTGCCAGCGGGGTTGGACTGCAAAAACTGTTTTTT. Translation gives CASGVGLQKLFF.

The rearrangement joins TRBV5-1 to TRBJ2-3; 11 bases are a match to TRBD1. CDR3 length: 16 amino acids. Trimming removed 3 bases from V and 1 base from J; junction bases left unmatched: 4. Per germline, CDR1 SGHRS and CDR2 YFSETQ. The CDR3: CASSYWGQGGTDTQYF. In nucleotides, the CDR3 is TGCGCCAGCAGCTATTGGGGACAGGGGGGCACAGATACGCAGTATTTT.

V usage is TRBV6-5 and J usage is TRBJ1-5, with 7 bases aligning to TRBD1. With V trimmed by 6 bases and J by 6 bases, 11 bases remained unmatched. Per the germline V gene, CDR1 is MNHEY and CDR2 is SVGAGI. There are 15 residues in the CDR3. In DNA, the CDR3 is TGTGCCAGCAGCCGATCTACAGGGGACCCTCAGCCCCAGCATTTT. It codes for CASSRSTGDPQPQHF.

This chain links TRBV4-2 with TRBJ1-2; tentative D call: TRBD1 (6 bases). Trimming stripped 5 bases from V and 5 bases from J, with 12 bases between. CDR1 LGHNA and CDR2 YNFKEQ come from the germline V gene. The CDR3 has 13 residues. The DNA for the CDR3 is TGTGCCAGCAGCTTTACAGGGCCTTATGGCTACACCTTC. Protein sequence: CASSFTGPYGYTF.

J is TRBJ1-5 and V is TRBV28, with D possibly matching TRBD1 (6 bases). This CDR3 spans 17 amino acids. CDR1 is MDHEN and CDR2 is SYDVKM in the germline V gene. The germline V and J ends were trimmed by 7 bases and 0 bases, with 19 bases remaining between them. The CDR3 DNA follows: TGTGCCAGCACCCCCCTCGGGGGGGCCGATAGCAATCAGCCCCAGCATTTT. It translates to CASTPLGGADSNQPQHF. Supplemented by reference TRBV28 and TRBJ1-5, the full variable domain reads DVKVTQSSRYLVKRTGEKVFLECVQDMDHENMFWYRQDPGLGLRLIYFSYDVKMKEKGDIPEGYSVSREKKERFSLILESASTNQTSMYLCASTPLGGADSNQPQHFGDGTRLSIL.

This clone was counted a few times. The rearrangement joins TRBV5-1 to TRBJ2-5, with 7 nucleotides matching TRBD2. Trimming at V came to 1 base and at J to 1 base, leaving 4 bases not matched to a gene. CDR1 is SGHRS and CDR2 is YFSETQ in the germline V gene. This CDR3 is built from 15 residues. CDR3 coding DNA: TGCGCCAGCAGCTTGAGTGGGAGGGCCCAAGAGACCCAGTACTTC. Translated, it gives CASSLSGRAQETQYF.